The entry below describes one T cell receptor beta chain. These data come from a study of blood T cell repertoires in COVID-19. Produced via immunoSEQ multiplex PCR; TCRdb's table is partial and in-frame only. The table records over 200,000 clones, approximately 89% of them present only once. Living in roughly 23 US areas, the participants were between roughly 18 and 89 years of age. Cohorts were determined from participant-reported clinical history. CDR3 size: 17 residues. After removal of 4 bases from V and 2 bases from J, the junction contained 9 bases not matched to a gene. Per germline, CDR1 MGHRA and CDR2 YSYEKL.

Sequenced input: PBMCs or T cells enriched from blood (not recorded which). The source of this sequence is a woman aged 25-40 years who had been exposed to COVID-19. The gene calls are TRBV4-1 and TRBJ2-1; 9 bases map to TRBD2. CDR3 amino acids: CASSRGGLAGTYNEQFF. The CDR3 coding sequence is TGCGCCAGCAGCCGGGGAGGGCTAGCGGGAACCTACAATGAGCAGTTCTTC.